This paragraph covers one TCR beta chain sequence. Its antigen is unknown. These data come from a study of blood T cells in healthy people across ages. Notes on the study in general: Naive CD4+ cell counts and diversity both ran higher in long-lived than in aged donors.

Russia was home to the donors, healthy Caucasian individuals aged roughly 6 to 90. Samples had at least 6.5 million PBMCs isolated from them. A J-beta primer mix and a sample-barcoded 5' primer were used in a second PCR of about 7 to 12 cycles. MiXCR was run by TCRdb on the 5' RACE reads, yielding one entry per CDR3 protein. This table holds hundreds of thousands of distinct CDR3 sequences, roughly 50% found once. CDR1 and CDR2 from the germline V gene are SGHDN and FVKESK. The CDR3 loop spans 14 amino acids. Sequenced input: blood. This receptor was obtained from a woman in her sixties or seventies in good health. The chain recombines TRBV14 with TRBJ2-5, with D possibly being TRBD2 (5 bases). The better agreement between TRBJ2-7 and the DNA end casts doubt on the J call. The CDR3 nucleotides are TGTGCCAGCAGGGAGGCACGAACGGGCTACGAGCAGTACTTC. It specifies CASREARTGYEQYF.